This TCR beta chain emerged from a study of preoperative IRX-2 immunotherapy in early breast cancer. Data came from immunoSEQ multiplex PCR; TCRdb stores just in-frame clones and leaves some out. The table has about 13,000 clones, roughly 93% seen once. Treatment of the sample: preoperative locoregional IRX-2 cytokine immunotherapy. Patients received preoperative, locoregional IRX-2 cytokine immunotherapy in a phase Ib study. This CDR3 has 17 residues. Germline V gene data show CDR1 as MGHRA and CDR2 as YSYEKL. V shed 0 bases and J shed 5 bases, with 19 bases lying between them. This TCR was recovered from a human donor with breast cancer. Sampling was done from a patient treated with IRX-2 immunotherapy. The chain carries TRBV4-1 and TRBJ1-2; D call uncertain. In DNA, the CDR3 is TGCGCCAGCAGCCAAGAAATGATGGGCCGGGGTCGATATGGCTACACCTTC. It yields the protein CASSQEMMGRGRYGYTF.